Given below is one TCR beta chain in context. This receptor's antigen is unknown. One base away there is no much larger clone; base qualities are not given. The sample originates from a study of PD-L1 blockade in urothelial cancer (dated 2017 in TCRdb). Background on the whole study: Therapy was started in the mid-2010s for all patients, and atezolizumab 1,200 mg was administered intravenously every 3 weeks. Blood samples were analyzed 3 weeks after the start of treatment (second dose) and 6 weeks after the start of treatment. An exploratory multi-omic analysis was conducted of the somatic, immune and clinical correlates of response to PD-L1 blockade with atezolizumab in urothelial cancer. Blood samples gave a median of around 140,000 T cells and roughly 83,000 unique TCRs, with a median clonality of 0.080. Nine patients achieved durable clinical benefit and some 21 did not. About 85% of the 29 patients were identified as males with urothelial cancer of bladder origin, and a prior smoking history was reported by 18 of 29 patients. Whole exome sequencing and RNA sequencing of pretreatment tumors were performed alongside TCR sequencing in the same patients. An ECOG performance status of 0 or 1 was recorded for the patients, and 0 to 3 prior chemotherapy regimens had been received by the patients. Durable clinical benefit meant progression-free survival longer than 6 months, and TCR features were also tested against progression-free and overall survival. Around 29 patients had pretreatment blood TCR-seq, about 24 had at least one posttreatment blood collection, and about 24 had tumor TCR-seq. Pretreatment tumor samples, along with matched peripheral blood collected serially before and after atezolizumab treatment, underwent TCR sequencing. What the work shows at the level of the full study, not this receptor alone: Greater expansion of tumor-associated TCR clones in peripheral blood 3 weeks after the start of treatment was observed in patients with durable benefit (n of about 24, p = 0.022). A pretreatment peripheral blood TCR clonality below the median was linked to improved progression-free and overall survival. Because of the small sample size (n ≈ 31) and the many exploratory analyses performed, the results are intended to be regarded as hypothesis-generating.

Relative to germline, V is missing 4 bases and J is missing 4 bases, with 3 bases of the junction outside any gene match. The CDR3 measures 14 amino acids from cysteine to phenylalanine. The retained sequence is limited to the CDR3, 42 bases, with the frame set at the first base. The germline V gene encodes CDR1 SGHRS and CDR2 YFSETQ. Synthetic TCR analog templates were spiked into each PCR to estimate absolute template abundance from read counts. The immunoSEQ assay used bias-controlled V and J gene primers to amplify TCRbeta CDR3 regions from genomic DNA. Sequencing of rearranged TCRbeta segments was performed at approximately 20X coverage. The study's processing was this. Sequencing errors were corrected by clustering, and CDR3s were annotated against IMGT so that V, D and J genes could be assigned. Downstream analyses used only productive TCRbeta rearrangements and left out out-of-frame or stop-codon sequences. To compute clonality, Shannon entropy was normalized by the log of the number of unique productive sequences and then subtracted from one. Fisher's exact test with Benjamini-Hochberg correction, using a cutoff of adjusted p below 0.01, was how clones that differed between time points or between blood and tumor were identified. TCRdb's version of the immuneACCESS table is confined to in-frame rearrangements and falls short of the full clone set. An unresolved V gene accounts for under half of the shortfall where checked; the remainder is of unknown origin. V, J and clone size are those of that table, while D and trimming were read from the DNA. This sample lists some 80,000 clones; 70% to 90% were detected once. Roughly 7.3% of the sample is taken by the ten largest.

The time point label of this sample denotes: pretreatment peripheral blood. The cohort included about 27 patients with locally advanced or metastatic urothelial carcinoma who were treated at Memorial Sloan Kettering on a trial protocol. Peripheral blood mononuclear cells were collected pretreatment and during treatment, at between 1 and 8 total time points per patient. The Qiagen DNeasy Blood extraction kit was used to purify genomic DNA from total PBMCs and tumor samples. PBMCs were collected pretreatment and during treatment, and were isolated and stored as previously described. Sequencing was performed on PBMCs, taken around atezolizumab (anti-PD-L1) treatment. The V and J genes are TRBV5-1 and TRBJ1-5; the central 9 bases match TRBD1. This receptor was taken from a man aged 35-49 years with urothelial cancer. In nucleotide form, the sequence is TGCGCCAGCAGCCCCGGACAGGGGAATCAGCCCCAGCATTTT. It encodes CASSPGQGNQPQHF.